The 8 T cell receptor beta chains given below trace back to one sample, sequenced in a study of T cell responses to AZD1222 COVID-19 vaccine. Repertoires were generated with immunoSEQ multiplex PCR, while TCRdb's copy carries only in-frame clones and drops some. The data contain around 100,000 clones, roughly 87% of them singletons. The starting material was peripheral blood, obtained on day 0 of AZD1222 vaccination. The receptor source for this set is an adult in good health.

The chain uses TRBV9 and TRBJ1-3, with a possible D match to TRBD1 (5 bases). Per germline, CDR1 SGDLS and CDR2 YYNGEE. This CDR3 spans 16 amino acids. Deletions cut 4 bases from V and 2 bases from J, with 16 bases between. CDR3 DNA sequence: TGTGCCAGCAGCCCCCAGATGTTGGGGGCTGGAAACACCATATATTTT. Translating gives CASSPQMLGAGNTIYF.

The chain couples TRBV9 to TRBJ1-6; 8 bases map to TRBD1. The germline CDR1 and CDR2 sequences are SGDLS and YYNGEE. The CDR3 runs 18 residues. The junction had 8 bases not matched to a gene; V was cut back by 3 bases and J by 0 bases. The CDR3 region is CASSGDRGRSSYNSPLHF. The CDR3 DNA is TGTGCCAGCAGCGGCGACAGGGGACGAAGCTCCTATAATTCACCCCTCCACTTT.

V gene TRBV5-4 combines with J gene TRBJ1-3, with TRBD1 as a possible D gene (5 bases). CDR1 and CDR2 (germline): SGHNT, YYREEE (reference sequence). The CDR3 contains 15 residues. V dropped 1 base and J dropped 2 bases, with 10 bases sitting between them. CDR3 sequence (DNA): TGTGCCAGCAGCTTGCAGGGTACGGCTGGAAACACCATATATTTT. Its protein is CASSLQGTAGNTIYF.

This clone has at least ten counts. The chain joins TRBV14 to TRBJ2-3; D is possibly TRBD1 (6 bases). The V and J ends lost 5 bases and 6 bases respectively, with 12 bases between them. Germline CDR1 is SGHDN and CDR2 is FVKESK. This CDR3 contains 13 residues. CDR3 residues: CASSSQGLDTQYF. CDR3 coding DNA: TGTGCCAGCAGCTCACAGGGTTTGGATACGCAGTATTTT.

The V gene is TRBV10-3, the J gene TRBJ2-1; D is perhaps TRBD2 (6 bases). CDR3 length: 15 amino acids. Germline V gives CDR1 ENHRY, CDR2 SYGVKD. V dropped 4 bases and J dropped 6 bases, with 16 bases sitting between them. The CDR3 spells CAISGGLALSNEQFF. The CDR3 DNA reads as TGTGCCATCAGTGGAGGGCTAGCGTTAAGCAATGAGCAGTTCTTC.

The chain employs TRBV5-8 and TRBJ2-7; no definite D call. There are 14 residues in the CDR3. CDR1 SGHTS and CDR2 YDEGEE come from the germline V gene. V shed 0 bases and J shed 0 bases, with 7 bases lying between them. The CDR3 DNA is TGTGCCAGCAGCTTGGTAAGCTACTCCTACGAGCAGTACTTC. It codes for CASSLVSYSYEQYF.

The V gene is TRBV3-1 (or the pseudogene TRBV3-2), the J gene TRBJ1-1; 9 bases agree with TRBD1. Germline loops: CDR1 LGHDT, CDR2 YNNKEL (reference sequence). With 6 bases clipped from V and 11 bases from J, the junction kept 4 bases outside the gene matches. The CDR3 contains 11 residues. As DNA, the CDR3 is TGTGCCAGCAGTGACAGGGGGGAGGCTTTCTTT. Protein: CASSDRGEAFF.

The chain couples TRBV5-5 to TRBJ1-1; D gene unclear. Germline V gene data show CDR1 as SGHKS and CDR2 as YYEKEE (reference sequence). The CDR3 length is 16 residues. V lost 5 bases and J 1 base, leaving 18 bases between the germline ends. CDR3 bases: TGTGCCAGCAGTCCCTATCTTGGCTCAGGGAACACTGAAGCTTTCTTT. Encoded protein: CASSPYLGSGNTEAFF.